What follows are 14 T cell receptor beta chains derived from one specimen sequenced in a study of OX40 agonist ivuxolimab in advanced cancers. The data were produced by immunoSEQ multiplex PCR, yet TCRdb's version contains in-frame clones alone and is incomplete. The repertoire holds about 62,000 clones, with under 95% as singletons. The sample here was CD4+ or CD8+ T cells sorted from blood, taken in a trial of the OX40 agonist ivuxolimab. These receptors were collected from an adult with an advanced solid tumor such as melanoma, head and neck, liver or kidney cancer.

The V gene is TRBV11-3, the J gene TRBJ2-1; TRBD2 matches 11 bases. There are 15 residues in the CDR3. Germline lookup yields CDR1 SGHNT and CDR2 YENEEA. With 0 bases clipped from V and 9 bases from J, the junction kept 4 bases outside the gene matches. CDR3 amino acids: CASSLDQTSGGEQFF. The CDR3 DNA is TGTGCCAGCAGCTTAGATCAAACTAGCGGGGGTGAGCAGTTCTTC.

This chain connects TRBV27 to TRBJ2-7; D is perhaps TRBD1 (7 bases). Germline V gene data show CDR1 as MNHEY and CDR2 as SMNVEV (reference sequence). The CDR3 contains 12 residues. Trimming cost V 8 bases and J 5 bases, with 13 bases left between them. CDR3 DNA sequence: TGTGCCAGCTTAGGGGGCGGGAACGAGCAGTACTTC. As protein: CASLGGGNEQYF.

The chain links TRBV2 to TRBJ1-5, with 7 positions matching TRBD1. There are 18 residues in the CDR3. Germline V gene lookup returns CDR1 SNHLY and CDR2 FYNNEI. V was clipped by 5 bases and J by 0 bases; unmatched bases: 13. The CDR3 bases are TGTGCCAGCAGTCAAGACAGGGAAGACCCCTATAGCAATCAGCCCCAGCATTTT. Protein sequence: CASSQDREDPYSNQPQHF.

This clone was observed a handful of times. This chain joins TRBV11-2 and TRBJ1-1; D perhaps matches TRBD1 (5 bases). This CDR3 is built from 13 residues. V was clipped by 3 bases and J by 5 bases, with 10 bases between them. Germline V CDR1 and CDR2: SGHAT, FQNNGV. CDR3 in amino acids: CASSFGGGTEAFF. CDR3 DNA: TGTGCCAGCAGCTTCGGGGGTGGGACTGAAGCTTTCTTT.

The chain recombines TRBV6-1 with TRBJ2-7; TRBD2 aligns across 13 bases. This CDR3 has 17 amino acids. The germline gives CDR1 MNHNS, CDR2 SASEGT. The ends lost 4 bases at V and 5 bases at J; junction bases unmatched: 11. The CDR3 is CASSARLTSGRSHEQYF. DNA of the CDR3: TGTGCCAGCAGTGCGAGATTGACTAGCGGGAGGTCCCACGAGCAGTACTTC.

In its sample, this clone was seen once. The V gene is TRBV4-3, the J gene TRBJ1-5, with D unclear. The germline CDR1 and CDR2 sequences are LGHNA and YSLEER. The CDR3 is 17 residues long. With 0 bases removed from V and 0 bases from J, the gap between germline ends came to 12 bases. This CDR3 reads CASSQDRASYSNQPQHF. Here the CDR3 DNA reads TGCGCCAGCAGCCAAGACCGAGCGTCGTATAGCAATCAGCCCCAGCATTTT.

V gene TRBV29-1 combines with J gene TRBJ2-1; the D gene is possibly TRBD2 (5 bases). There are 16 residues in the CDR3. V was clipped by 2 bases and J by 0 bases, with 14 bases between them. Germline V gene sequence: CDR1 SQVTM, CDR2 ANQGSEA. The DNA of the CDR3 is TGCAGCGTTGAATCCGCTAGCAGGAGCTCCTACAATGAGCAGTTCTTC. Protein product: CSVESASRSSYNEQFF.

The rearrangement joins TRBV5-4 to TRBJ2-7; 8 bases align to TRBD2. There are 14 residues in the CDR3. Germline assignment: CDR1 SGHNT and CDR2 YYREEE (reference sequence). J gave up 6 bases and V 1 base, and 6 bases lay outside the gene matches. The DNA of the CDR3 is TGTGCCAGCAGCTTGCCCGGGCGGGGGGCCGAGCAGTACTTC. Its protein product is CASSLPGRGAEQYF.

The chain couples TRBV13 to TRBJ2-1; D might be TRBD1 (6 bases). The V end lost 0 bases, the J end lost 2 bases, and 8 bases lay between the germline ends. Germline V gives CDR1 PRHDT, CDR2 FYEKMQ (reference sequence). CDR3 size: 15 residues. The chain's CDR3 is CASSLGQGPYNEQFF. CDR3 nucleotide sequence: TGTGCCAGCAGCTTAGGACAGGGTCCCTACAATGAGCAGTTCTTC.

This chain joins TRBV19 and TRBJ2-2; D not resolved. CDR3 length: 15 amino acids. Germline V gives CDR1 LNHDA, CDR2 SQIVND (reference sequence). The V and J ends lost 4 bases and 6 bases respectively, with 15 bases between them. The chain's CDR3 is CASSKRQEWAGELFF. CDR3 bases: TGTGCCAGTAGTAAACGACAAGAATGGGCCGGGGAGCTGTTTTTT. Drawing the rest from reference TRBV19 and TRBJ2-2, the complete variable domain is DGGITQSPKYLFRKEGQNVTLSCEQNLNHDAMYWYRQDPGQGLRLIYYSQIVNDFQKGDIAEGYSVSREKKESFPLTVTSAQKNPTAFYLCASSKRQEWAGELFFGEGSRLTVL.

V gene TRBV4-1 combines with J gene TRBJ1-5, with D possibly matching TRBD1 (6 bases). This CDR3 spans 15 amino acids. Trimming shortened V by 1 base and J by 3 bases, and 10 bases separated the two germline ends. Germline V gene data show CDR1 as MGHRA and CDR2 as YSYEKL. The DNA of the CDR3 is TGCGCCAGCAGCCAAGCTCACAGGGACAATCAGCCCCAGCATTTT. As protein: CASSQAHRDNQPQHF.

CDR3 sequence reads: CASSLDRGSPYGYTF. In DNA, the CDR3 is TGTGCCAGCAGCTTAGACAGGGGATCCCCCTATGGCTACACCTTC. The genes are TRBV7-9 and TRBJ1-2, with 7 nucleotides matching TRBD1. The CDR3 runs 15 residues. Unmatched junction bases numbered 6, after V lost 1 base and J lost 4 bases. CDR1 and CDR2 (germline): SEHNR, FQNEAQ (reference sequence).

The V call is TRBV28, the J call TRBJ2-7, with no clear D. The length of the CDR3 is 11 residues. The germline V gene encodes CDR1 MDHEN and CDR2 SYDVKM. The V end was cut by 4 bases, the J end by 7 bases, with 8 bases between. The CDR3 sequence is CASSSPREQYF. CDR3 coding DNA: TGTGCCAGCAGTTCCCCCCGGGAGCAGTACTTC.

Here the CDR3 reads CASRLAGGPYEQYF. In DNA form, the CDR3 reads TGTGCCAGCAGACTAGCGGGAGGGCCCTACGAGCAGTACTTC. V usage is TRBV27 and J usage is TRBJ2-7; 13 bases fit TRBD2. This CDR3 has 14 residues. Germline V CDR1 and CDR2: MNHEY, SMNVEV (reference sequence). Trimming took 6 bases from V and 2 from J; bases not matched to a gene: 1.